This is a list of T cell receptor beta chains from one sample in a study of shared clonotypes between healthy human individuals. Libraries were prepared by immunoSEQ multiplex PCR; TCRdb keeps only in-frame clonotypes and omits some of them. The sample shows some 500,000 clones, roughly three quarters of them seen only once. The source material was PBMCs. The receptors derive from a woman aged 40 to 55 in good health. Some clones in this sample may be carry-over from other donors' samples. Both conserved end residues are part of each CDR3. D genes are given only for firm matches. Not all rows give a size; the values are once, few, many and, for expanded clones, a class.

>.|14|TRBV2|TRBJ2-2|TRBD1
TGTGCCAGCACCTACAGGGGCGACACCGGGGAGCTGTTTTTT
CASTYRGDTGELFF
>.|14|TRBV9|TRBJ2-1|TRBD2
TGTGCCAGCGCACGAGGGAGGGCTTCGGGGGAGCAGTTCTTC
CASARGRASGEQFF
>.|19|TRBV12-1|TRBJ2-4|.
TGTGCCAGCAGCCCGAGACCTTGGACACTTCTCGAAGCCAAAAACATTCAGTACTTC
CASSPRPWTLLEAKNIQYF
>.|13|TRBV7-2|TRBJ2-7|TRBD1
TGTGCCAGCAGCCCCGGGACAGAATACGAGCAGTACTTC
CASSPGTEYEQYF
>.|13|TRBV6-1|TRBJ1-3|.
TGTGCCAGCAGTCTAGGGTTTCGAAACACCATATATTTT
CASSLGFRNTIYF
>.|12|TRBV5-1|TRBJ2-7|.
TGCGCCAGCAGCCCCATGGGCGGCGAGCAGTACTTC
CASSPMGGEQYF
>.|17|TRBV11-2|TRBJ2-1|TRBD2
TGTGCCAGCAGCTTACTTCTAGCGGGCGGCTCCTACAATGAGCAGTTCTTC
CASSLLLAGGSYNEQFF
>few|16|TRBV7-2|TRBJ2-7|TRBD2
TGTGCCAGCAGCTCCTGGACTAGCGTGGGATCCTACGAGCAGTACTTC
CASSSWTSVGSYEQYF
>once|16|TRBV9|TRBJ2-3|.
TGTGCCAGCAGCGTAGGAGGGACTCGAAGCACAGATACGCAGTATTTT
CASSVGGTRSTDTQYF
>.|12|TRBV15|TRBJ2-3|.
TGTGCCACCAGCAGAGGGGAAGATACGCAGTATTTT
CATSRGEDTQYF
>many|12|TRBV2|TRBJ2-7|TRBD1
TGTGCCAGCAGGGGAGACAGGGACGAGCAGTACTTC
CASRGDRDEQYF
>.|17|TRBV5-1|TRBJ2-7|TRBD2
TGCGCCAGCAGCGCCGTCTCCGGGACTAGCGGCGACTACGAGCAGTACTTC
CASSAVSGTSGDYEQYF
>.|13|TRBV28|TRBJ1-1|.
TGTGCCAGCAGTTTGGCTGCCAGGGGTAAGGCTTTCTTT
CASSLAARGKAFF
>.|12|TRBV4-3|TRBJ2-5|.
TGCGCCAGCAGCCAAGGGAGGGAGACCCAGTACTTC
CASSQGRETQYF
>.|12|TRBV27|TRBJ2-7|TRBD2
TGTGCCAGCAGTTTGGCGGGGGGCGAGCAGTACTTC
CASSLAGGEQYF
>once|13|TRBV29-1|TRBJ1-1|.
TGCAGCGTTGGTTTCCAGGGCGGCACTGAAGCTTTCTTT
CSVGFQGGTEAFF
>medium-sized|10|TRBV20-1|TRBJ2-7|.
TGCAGTGCCTTAGGGTACGAGCAGTACTTC
CSALGYEQYF
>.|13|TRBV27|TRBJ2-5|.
TGTGCCAGCAGTTTCGGCAGCGGGGAGACCCAGTACTTC
CASSFGSGETQYF
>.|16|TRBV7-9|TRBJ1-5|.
TGTGCCAGCAGCTTATTCAGGGGCCAGAGCAATCAGCCCCAGCATTTT
CASSLFRGQSNQPQHF
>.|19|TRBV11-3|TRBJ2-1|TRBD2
TGTGCCAGCAGCTCCTTAGGGGGGACTAGCGAGGGAAGGGTCGATGAGCAGTTCTTC
CASSSLGGTSEGRVDEQFF
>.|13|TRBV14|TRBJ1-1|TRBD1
TGTGCCAGCAGCCCCAACAGGGGGGGGGACGTTTTCTTT
CASSPNRGGDVFF
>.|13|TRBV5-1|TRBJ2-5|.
TGCGCCAGCAGCTTTCTTCTGCAAGAGACCCAGTACTTC
CASSFLLQETQYF
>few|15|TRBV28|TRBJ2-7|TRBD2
TGTGCCAGCAGTCCGGCTAGCGGGAGGGGCTACGAGCAGTACTTC
CASSPASGRGYEQYF
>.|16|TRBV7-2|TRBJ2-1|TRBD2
TGTGCCAGCAGCTTAGTAGGGACTAGCGCGTCCAATGAGCAGTTCTTC
CASSLVGTSASNEQFF
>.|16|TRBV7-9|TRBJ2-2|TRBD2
TGTGCCAGCAGCCCCGGAGGGGCGGGAGTGACCGGGGAGCTGTTTTTT
CASSPGGAGVTGELFF
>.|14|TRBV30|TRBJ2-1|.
TGTGCCTGGAGTGTTGGAGGGTCCTACAATGAGCAGTTCTTC
CAWSVGGSYNEQFF
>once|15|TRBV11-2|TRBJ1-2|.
TGTGCCAGCAGCTTAGTGCCTACCGCTAACTATGGCTACACCTTC
CASSLVPTANYGYTF
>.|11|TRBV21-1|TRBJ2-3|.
TGTGCCAGCAGCCACGGACAGACGCAGTATTTT
CASSHGQTQYF
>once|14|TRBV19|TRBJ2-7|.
TGTGCCAGTAGTATAGAGGGGGGCAGATACGAGCAGTACTTC
CASSIEGGRYEQYF
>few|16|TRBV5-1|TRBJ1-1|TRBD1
TGCGCCAGCAGCCCGTCGGGACAGGGGGTCGACACTGAAGCTTTCTTT
CASSPSGQGVDTEAFF
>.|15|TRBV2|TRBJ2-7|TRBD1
TGTGCCAGCAGGGGGGACAGGGCGCTGGTTTACGAGCAGTACTTC
CASRGDRALVYEQYF
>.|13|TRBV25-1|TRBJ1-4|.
TGTGCCAGCAGTGGACAGCCTAATGAAAAACTGTTTTTT
CASSGQPNEKLFF
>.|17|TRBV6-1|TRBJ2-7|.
TGTGCCAGCAGTGCCCAACTTTTAGGCCACCCCTCCTACGAGCAGTACTTC
CASSAQLLGHPSYEQYF
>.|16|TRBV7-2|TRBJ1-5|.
TGTGCCAGCAGCTTAGAGAGCCCCCTTAGCAATCAGCCCCAGCATTTT
CASSLESPLSNQPQHF